Sequencing of this T cell receptor beta chain was carried out in a study of Ad26.COV2.S vaccination and SARS-CoV-2 variants. Whole-study results and caveats: CD8+ and CD4+ T cells specific for spike reportedly responded with substantial breadth after vaccination.

Assay used: immunoSEQ multiplex PCR; TCRdb lists only in-frame clones, some missing. Of fewer than 500,000 clones in the sample, approximately 92% were seen once. A remark on this clone: Its target is unknown.

Germline CDR1 SGHTS, CDR2 YDEGEE. Trimming removed 1 base from V and 5 bases from J, with 16 bases in between. The CDR3 extends over 15 amino acids. Treatment in this sample: some 20 received Ad26.COV2.S at low or high dose, single or two shots; several received placebo; per-sample allocation not given. Vaccine and placebo recipients were sampled on day 63 after the first injection. What was given as vaccine was an Ad26 vector encoding Wuhan-strain SARS-CoV-2 spike. Material: peripheral blood, obtained in a trial of Ad26.COV2.S vaccine versus placebo. The J gene is TRBJ2-7, the V gene TRBV5-8; no clear D. This TCR derives from a person aged 18 to 65 who received the Ad26.COV2.S COVID-19 vaccine or a placebo. Here the CDR3 reads CASSLIDARAHEQYV. The DNA for the CDR3 is TGTGCCAGCAGCTTGATAGATGCCCGGGCCCACGAGCAGTACGTC.